This T cell receptor (beta chain) was observed in a study of T cells in localized non-small cell lung cancer. Points on this clone: Its target is unknown.

Repertoires were generated with immunoSEQ multiplex PCR, while TCRdb's copy carries only in-frame clones and drops some. The table lists 15,000 to 20,000 clones, nearly 90% of them singletons, with 0.9% to 1.5% in the top ten. Study-wide findings and caveats: It was uninvolved adjacent lung that showed the highest T cell clonality, exceeding tumor. In the blood, greater T cell density corresponded to longer overall survival. Detection in adjacent lung was observed for a median 57 of the top 100 tumor clones. Because sequencing included only one region (of the tumor), heterogeneity remains possible.

The sequencing here drew on peripheral blood mononuclear cells, taken before any cancer treatment. This clonotype originated in a woman aged 40-75 years with stage III lung adenocarcinoma.

The CDR3 nucleotides are TGTGCCTGGAGTGTGGGGCAGTATGGCTACACCTTC. It is translated as CAWSVGQYGYTF. This chain joins TRBV30 and TRBJ1-2; tentatively, D is TRBD1 (5 bases). The CDR3 consists of 12 residues. V lost 0 bases and J 5 bases, leaving 7 bases between the germline ends. Germline-derived CDR1 and CDR2 are GTSNPN and SVGIG (reference sequence).